This T cell receptor (beta chain) was documented in a study of vaccination and CD4 T cells after COVID-19. The Oncomine TCR Beta short-read assay was applied to DNA of cultured CD4+ T cells. In TCRdb, the PCR reads were re-called with MiXCR into one record per CDR3 protein. Of 3,500 to 5,500 distinct CDR3 sequences detected, 68% appear once; the ten largest clones hold roughly 27%. In regard to this clonotype: As yet, its antigen is unknown.

The treatment is: approximately 9-day PBMC culture with coronavirus spike peptide pools or control peptides (ViraFEST assay). The V and J ends lost 6 bases and 5 bases, in that order; junction bases with no gene match: 8. Germline-derived CDR1 and CDR2 are SGHTA and FQGNSA. The CDR3 consists of 14 residues. The V gene is TRBV7-2, the J gene TRBJ1-2; 8 bases match TRBD1. Input material: CD4+ T cells from blood, cultured in vitro. This clonotype was sampled from a human donor who had recovered from COVID-19. The DNA for the CDR3 is TGTGCCAGCAGTCTACGTTGGACAGGGTATGGCTACACCTTC. Its translation: CASSLRWTGYGYTF.